These T cell receptor beta chains were read from a single sample in a study of cytomegalovirus exposure and HLA in healthy donors. The table came from immunoSEQ multiplex PCR; TCRdb's copy has only in-frame clones and leaves some out. Here the sample spans 110,000 to 150,000 clones, around 80% being singletons. Sequencing was performed on PBMCs. These receptors came from a man aged 40-49 years in good health and CMV-seropositive. CDR3s include the opening cysteine and the closing phenylalanine or tryptophan. The order of the fields is J gene, V gene, D gene, clone size, CDR3 DNA, CDR3 protein. The D gene is left open where the match is weak. Size is stated for part of the rows, as once, few or many counts, or as a class when the clone is expanded.

j_gene: TRBJ2-1
v_gene: TRBV19
d_gene: .
abundance: .
CDR3nt: TGTGCCAGTAGTATAATTAGCGCTCCGTACGGTGAGCAGTTCTTC
CDR3aa: CASSIISAPYGEQFF

j_gene: TRBJ1-2
v_gene: TRBV9
d_gene: TRBD1
abundance: .
CDR3nt: TGTGCCAGCAGGGGACAGGAGCCCAACTATGGCTACACCTTC
CDR3aa: CASRGQEPNYGYTF

j_gene: TRBJ2-7
v_gene: TRBV5-4
d_gene: .
abundance: .
CDR3nt: TGTGCCAGCAGCTTTGGGCGGGCTAGCTACGAGCAGTACTTC
CDR3aa: CASSFGRASYEQYF

j_gene: TRBJ1-2
v_gene: TRBV5-4
d_gene: TRBD1
abundance: .
CDR3nt: TGTGCCAGCAGCTTGACAGGGGCCAACTATGGCTACACCTTC
CDR3aa: CASSLTGANYGYTF

j_gene: TRBJ1-5
v_gene: TRBV19
d_gene: TRBD1
abundance: .
CDR3nt: TGTGCCAGTAGTATAGGACAGGGACGCAGCAATCAGCCCCAGCATTTT
CDR3aa: CASSIGQGRSNQPQHF

j_gene: TRBJ2-1
v_gene: TRBV5-1
d_gene: TRBD2
abundance: .
CDR3nt: TGCGCCAGCAGATCCACCTGGCGGGGGGGAATACTCTACAATGAGCAGTTCTTC
CDR3aa: CASRSTWRGGILYNEQFF

j_gene: TRBJ2-1
v_gene: TRBV19
d_gene: TRBD2
abundance: once
CDR3nt: TGTGCCAGTAGTATCCCCCCTCGTGCCCTAGCGGGAGGGTCTAATGAGCAGTTCTTC
CDR3aa: CASSIPPRALAGGSNEQFF

j_gene: TRBJ2-7
v_gene: TRBV28
d_gene: TRBD2
abundance: .
CDR3nt: TGTGCCAGCAGTGCGGGGGGGTCATACCACGAGCAGTACTTC
CDR3aa: CASSAGGSYHEQYF

j_gene: TRBJ2-5
v_gene: TRBV7-2
d_gene: .
abundance: .
CDR3nt: TGTGCCAGCAGCTTACCGTTAGAGACCCAGTACTTC
CDR3aa: CASSLPLETQYF

j_gene: TRBJ2-1
v_gene: TRBV6-1
d_gene: .
abundance: .
CDR3nt: TGTGCCAGCAGGGAGGGCGAGCAGTTCTTC
CDR3aa: CASREGEQFF

j_gene: TRBJ1-1
v_gene: TRBV29-1
d_gene: .
abundance: .
CDR3nt: TGCAGCGTTGGGCCTGACAGTGAAGCTTTCTTT
CDR3aa: CSVGPDSEAFF

j_gene: TRBJ2-4
v_gene: TRBV5-1
d_gene: TRBD2
abundance: .
CDR3nt: TGCGCCCGCTCCGGGACTAGCGGGATTCGGAGTTCCAAAAACATTCAGTACTTC
CDR3aa: CARSGTSGIRSSKNIQYF

j_gene: TRBJ1-5
v_gene: TRBV4-2
d_gene: TRBD1
abundance: .
CDR3nt: TGTGCCAGCAGCCAAGGAGGGGGCGGCAATCAGCCCCAGCATTTT
CDR3aa: CASSQGGGGNQPQHF

j_gene: TRBJ1-4
v_gene: TRBV7-9
d_gene: .
abundance: once
CDR3nt: TGTGCCAGCAGCTCCGGTGGGGGGAATGAAAAACTGTTTTTT
CDR3aa: CASSSGGGNEKLFF

j_gene: TRBJ2-6
v_gene: TRBV29-1
d_gene: TRBD2
abundance: few
CDR3nt: TGCAGCGTATCGGGACTAGCGGAAGGGTCTGGGGCCAACGTCCTGACTTTC
CDR3aa: CSVSGLAEGSGANVLTF

j_gene: TRBJ2-3
v_gene: TRBV9
d_gene: TRBD2
abundance: .
CDR3nt: TGTGCCAGCAGCGTAGGCTCTAGCGGGAGCACAGATACGCAGTATTTT
CDR3aa: CASSVGSSGSTDTQYF

j_gene: TRBJ1-3
v_gene: TRBV18
d_gene: TRBD1
abundance: .
CDR3nt: TGTGCCAGCTCACCACGTACAGGGGGTTCTGGAAACACCATATATTTT
CDR3aa: CASSPRTGGSGNTIYF

j_gene: TRBJ1-1
v_gene: TRBV5-1
d_gene: TRBD1
abundance: .
CDR3nt: TGCGCCAGCAAGCTAGGGGGCCTCCCTGAAGCTTTCTTT
CDR3aa: CASKLGGLPEAFF

j_gene: TRBJ1-2
v_gene: TRBV27
d_gene: .
abundance: .
CDR3nt: TGTGCCAGCAGTTCCCTAGTCGGCCCCCATGGCTACACCTTC
CDR3aa: CASSSLVGPHGYTF

j_gene: TRBJ1-5
v_gene: TRBV19
d_gene: .
abundance: .
CDR3nt: TGTGCCAGTAGGGAGGGATTCGGCAATCAGCCCCAGCATTTT
CDR3aa: CASREGFGNQPQHF

j_gene: TRBJ2-7
v_gene: TRBV5-1
d_gene: TRBD2
abundance: .
CDR3nt: TGCGCCAGCAGCCCCGGACTAGCGAAGCAGTACTTC
CDR3aa: CASSPGLAKQYF

j_gene: TRBJ2-2
v_gene: TRBV7-7
d_gene: TRBD1
abundance: .
CDR3nt: TGTGCTAGCAGCTTGTCACAGGGGGCCACCGGGGAGCTGTTTTTT
CDR3aa: CASSLSQGATGELFF

j_gene: TRBJ2-7
v_gene: TRBV5-6
d_gene: TRBD2
abundance: once
CDR3nt: TGTGCCAGCAGCTGGGGGGGGAGCGGGGGATCCTACGAGCAGTACTTC
CDR3aa: CASSWGGSGGSYEQYF

j_gene: TRBJ1-6
v_gene: TRBV7-2
d_gene: TRBD1
abundance: few
CDR3nt: TGTGCCAGCAGCCGGACAGGGAGCTCCTATAATTCACCCCTCCACTTT
CDR3aa: CASSRTGSSYNSPLHF